The 9 T cell receptor beta chains listed next were all sequenced from one sample in a study of T cells in localized non-small cell lung cancer. This table comes from immunoSEQ multiplex PCR, and its TCRdb copy is limited to in-frame clones, with some not included. The repertoire includes thousands of clones, more than 30% of them detected once, and less than 15% sits in the top ten. The source was lung tumor tissue, collected before any cancer treatment. Source of these receptors: a male donor older than 55 with stage III lung adenocarcinoma.

In its sample, this clone is medium-sized. This rearrangement joins TRBV11-3 to TRBJ2-5; D is ambiguous. CDR3 length: 14 residues. The V end lost 4 bases, the J end lost 1 base, and 10 bases lay between the germline ends. CDR1 is SGHNT and CDR2 is YENEEA in the germline V gene. The CDR3: CASSSLVSQETQYF. In DNA form, the CDR3 reads TGTGCCAGCAGCTCTCTAGTATCCCAAGAGACCCAGTACTTC.

This clone is labeled as medium-sized (0.01 to 0.1%). CDR3 loop: CASSMTPSSGSYEQYF. The CDR3 coding sequence is TGTGCCAGCAGCATGACTCCTTCCTCCGGTTCCTACGAGCAGTACTTC. The chain uses TRBV11-3 and TRBJ2-7; D gene unclear. V lost 5 bases and J 1 base, leaving 18 bases between the germline ends. Per the germline V gene, CDR1 is SGHNT and CDR2 is YENEEA. This CDR3 comprises 16 residues.

The chain combines TRBV11-3 with TRBJ1-1; possibly TRBD1 for D (5 bases). The CDR3 consists of 14 residues. Trimming stripped 5 bases from V and 0 bases from J, with 10 bases between. The V gene's germline CDR1 is SGHNT and CDR2 YENEEA. The CDR3 sequence is CASSLGPVNTEAFF. The CDR3 DNA is TGTGCCAGCAGCCTGGGACCGGTGAACACTGAAGCTTTCTTT.

This clone was seen a few times. V is TRBV11-3 and J is TRBJ2-4; tentatively, D is TRBD1 (6 bases). This CDR3 has 14 amino acids. The ends were cut back, 4 bases at V and 8 bases at J, with 15 bases in the middle. Germline CDR1 is SGHNT and CDR2 is YENEEA. The DNA of the CDR3 is TGTGCCAGCAGCTCCCCAGGGGCCAAGGACATTCAGTACTTC. Its protein product is CASSSPGAKDIQYF.

In its sample, this clone is medium-sized (0.01 to 0.1%). The chain's CDR3 is CASTIGRASGANVLTF. CDR3 DNA sequence: TGTGCCAGCACCATCGGGAGGGCCTCTGGGGCCAACGTCCTGACTTTC. The chain couples TRBV6-8 to TRBJ2-6; 8 positions agree with TRBD2. Trimming removed 7 bases from V and 0 bases from J; junction bases left unmatched: 5. In germline, CDR1 is MNHGY, CDR2 SAAAGT. The CDR3 is 16 residues long.

The chain couples TRBV9 to TRBJ2-2; tentative D call: TRBD1 (5 bases). Germline CDR1 SGDLS, CDR2 YYNGEE. V shed 10 bases and J shed 3 bases, with 13 bases lying between them. The CDR3 is 13 residues long. The CDR3 coding sequence is TGTGCCGGCACAACAGGCTACACCGGGGAGCTGTTTTTT. Translating gives CAGTTGYTGELFF.

This clone has a single count. The rearrangement uses TRBV30 and TRBJ2-7; possibly TRBD1 for D (6 bases). The CDR3 runs 14 residues. CDR1 and CDR2 from the germline V gene are GTSNPN and SVGIG (reference sequence). The V and J ends lost 0 bases and 12 bases respectively, with 21 bases between them. The CDR3 nucleotides are TGTGCCTGGAGTGTACAGGGCGGACCCGTTCCTGTGTACTTC. This sequence encodes CAWSVQGGPVPVYF.

This clone occurred a few times. The rearrangement joins TRBV14 to TRBJ2-7, with 7 bases fitting TRBD2. Germline loops: CDR1 SGHDN, CDR2 FVKESK. V was clipped by 6 bases and J by 3 bases; unmatched bases: 2. CDR3 length: 12 amino acids. The CDR3 coding sequence is TGTGCCAGCAGTGGCGGGGGCTACGAGCAGTACTTC. Its translation: CASSGGGYEQYF.

This clone was counted a few times. The chain uses TRBV11-3 and TRBJ2-1; the D is unclear. Trimming removed 1 base from V and 7 bases from J, with 14 bases in between. Germline V gives CDR1 SGHNT, CDR2 YENEEA. CDR3 length equals 15 residues. CDR3 DNA: TGTGCCAGCAGCTTAGTGGCGCGTGCCGGGAATGAGCAGTTCTTC. Translation gives CASSLVARAGNEQFF.